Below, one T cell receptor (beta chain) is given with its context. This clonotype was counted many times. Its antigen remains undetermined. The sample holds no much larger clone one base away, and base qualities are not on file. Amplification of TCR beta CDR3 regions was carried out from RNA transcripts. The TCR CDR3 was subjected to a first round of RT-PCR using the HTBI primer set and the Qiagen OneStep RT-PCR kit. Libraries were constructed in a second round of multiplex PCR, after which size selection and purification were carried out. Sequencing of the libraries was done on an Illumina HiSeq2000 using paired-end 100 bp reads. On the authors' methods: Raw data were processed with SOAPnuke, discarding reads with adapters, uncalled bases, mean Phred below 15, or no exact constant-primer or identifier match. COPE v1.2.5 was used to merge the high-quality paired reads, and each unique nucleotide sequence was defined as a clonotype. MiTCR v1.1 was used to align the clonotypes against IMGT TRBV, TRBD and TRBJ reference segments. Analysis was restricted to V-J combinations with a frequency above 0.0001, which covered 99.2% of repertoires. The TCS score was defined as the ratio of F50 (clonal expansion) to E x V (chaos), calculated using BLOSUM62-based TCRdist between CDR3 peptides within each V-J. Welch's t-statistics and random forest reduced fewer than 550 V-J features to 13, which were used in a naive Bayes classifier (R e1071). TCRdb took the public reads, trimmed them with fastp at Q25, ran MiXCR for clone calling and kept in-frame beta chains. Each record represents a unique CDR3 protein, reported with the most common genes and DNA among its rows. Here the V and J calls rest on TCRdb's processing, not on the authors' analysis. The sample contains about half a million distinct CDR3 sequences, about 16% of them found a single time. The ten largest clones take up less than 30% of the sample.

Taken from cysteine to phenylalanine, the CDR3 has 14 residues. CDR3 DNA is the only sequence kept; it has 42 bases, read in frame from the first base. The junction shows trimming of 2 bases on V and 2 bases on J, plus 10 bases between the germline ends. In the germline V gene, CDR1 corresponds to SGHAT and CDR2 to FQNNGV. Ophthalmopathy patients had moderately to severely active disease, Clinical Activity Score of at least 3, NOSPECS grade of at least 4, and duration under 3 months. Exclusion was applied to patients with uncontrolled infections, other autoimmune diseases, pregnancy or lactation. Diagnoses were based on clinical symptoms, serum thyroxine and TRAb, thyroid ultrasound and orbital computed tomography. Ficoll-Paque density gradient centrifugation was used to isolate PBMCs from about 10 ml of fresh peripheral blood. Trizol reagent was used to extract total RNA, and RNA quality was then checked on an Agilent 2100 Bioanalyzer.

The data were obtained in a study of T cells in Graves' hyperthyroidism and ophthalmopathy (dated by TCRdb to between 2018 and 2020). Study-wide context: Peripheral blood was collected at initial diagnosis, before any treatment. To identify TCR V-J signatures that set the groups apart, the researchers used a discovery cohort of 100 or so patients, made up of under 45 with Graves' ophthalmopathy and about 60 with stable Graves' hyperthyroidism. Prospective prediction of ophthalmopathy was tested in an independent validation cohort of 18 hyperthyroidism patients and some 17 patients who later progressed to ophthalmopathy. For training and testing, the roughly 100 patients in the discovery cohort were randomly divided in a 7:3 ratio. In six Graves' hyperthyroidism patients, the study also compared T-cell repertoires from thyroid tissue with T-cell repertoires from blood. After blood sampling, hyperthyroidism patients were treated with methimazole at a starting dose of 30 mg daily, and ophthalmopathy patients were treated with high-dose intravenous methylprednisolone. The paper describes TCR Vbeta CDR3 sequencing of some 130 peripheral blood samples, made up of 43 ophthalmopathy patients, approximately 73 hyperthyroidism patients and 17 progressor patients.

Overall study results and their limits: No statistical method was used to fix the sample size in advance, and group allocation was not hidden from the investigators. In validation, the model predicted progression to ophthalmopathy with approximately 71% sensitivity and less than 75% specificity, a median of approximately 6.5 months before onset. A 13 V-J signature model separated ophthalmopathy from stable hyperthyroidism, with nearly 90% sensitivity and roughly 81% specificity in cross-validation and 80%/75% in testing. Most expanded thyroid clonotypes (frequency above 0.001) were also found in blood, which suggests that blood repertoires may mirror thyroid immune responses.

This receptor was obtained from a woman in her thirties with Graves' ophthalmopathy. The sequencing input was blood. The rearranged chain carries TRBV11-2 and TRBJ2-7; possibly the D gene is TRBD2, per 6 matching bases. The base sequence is TGTGCCAGCAGCTTATTACCGGGGGCCTACGAGCAGTACTTC. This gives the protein CASSLLPGAYEQYF.